This T cell receptor (beta chain) was sequenced for a study of shared clonotypes between healthy human individuals. Naivety among CD8 cells was defined by CD45RO negativity and positive CCR7 selection, thereby excluding terminally differentiated effector memory CD45RA+ cells. TCRdb keeps only in-frame clones here, not all; method: immunoSEQ multiplex PCR. The table has around 2,100,000 clones, about 94% seen once. Sequenced material: naive CD8+ T cells sorted from blood. The sequence was obtained from a man aged 18 to 30 in good health.

CDR3 coding DNA: TGCAGCGTTGTATTGAGGACAGGGGGCCCCTCCTACACCGGGGAGCTGTTTTTT. Residues: CSVVLRTGGPSYTGELFF. The chain joins TRBV29-1 to TRBJ2-2, with 11 nucleotides matching TRBD1. CDR3 length: 18 residues. The V gene end was trimmed by 4 bases and the J gene end by 3 bases; junction bases not matched to a gene: 13. From germline, CDR1 is SQVTM and CDR2 ANQGSEA.